This TCR beta chain was recorded in a study of blood T cell repertoires in COVID-19. The J segment lost 8 bases and the V segment lost 1 base, leaving 7 bases of the junction unmatched. CDR1 SGHAT and CDR2 FQNNGV come from the germline V gene. The CDR3 is 15 amino acids. Generated by immunoSEQ multiplex PCR, the TCRdb table keeps only in-frame clones and is missing some. There are 390,000 or so clones in the sample; approximately 88% occur only once, and around 3% lies in the top ten. This chain connects TRBV11-2 to TRBJ2-7; 11 bases fit TRBD1. This sequence was found in a woman in her twenties or thirties with COVID-19, enrolled during active disease. The sequencing input was peripheral blood. Here the CDR3 DNA reads TGTGCCAGCAGCTTAGTTTGGACAGGGGGCTCTCAGCAGTACTTC. Amino acids: CASSLVWTGGSQQYF.